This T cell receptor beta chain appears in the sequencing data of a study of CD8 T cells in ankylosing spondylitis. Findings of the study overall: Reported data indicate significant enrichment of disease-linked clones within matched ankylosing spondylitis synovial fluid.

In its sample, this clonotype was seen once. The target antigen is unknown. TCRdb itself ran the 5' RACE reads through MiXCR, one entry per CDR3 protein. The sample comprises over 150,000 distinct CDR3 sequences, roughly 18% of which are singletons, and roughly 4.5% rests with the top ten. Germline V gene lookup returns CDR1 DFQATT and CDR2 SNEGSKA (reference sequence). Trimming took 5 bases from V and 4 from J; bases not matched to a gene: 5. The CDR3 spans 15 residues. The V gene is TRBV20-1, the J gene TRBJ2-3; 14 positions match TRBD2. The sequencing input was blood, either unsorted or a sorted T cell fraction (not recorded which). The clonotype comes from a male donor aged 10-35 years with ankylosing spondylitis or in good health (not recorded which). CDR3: CSAPGLAGESDTQYF. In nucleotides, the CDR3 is TGCAGTGCTCCGGGACTAGCGGGAGAATCAGATACGCAGTATTTT.